This is a list of T cell receptor beta chains from one sample in a study of T cell repertoires in cytomegalovirus infection. TCRdb itself ran the reads through MiXCR, one entry per CDR3 protein. The data show about 830,000 distinct CDR3 sequences, approximately 30% seen once. No antigen has been assigned to these receptors. Material: cultured CD8+ T cells from PBMCs, obtained from culture after CMV antigen stimulation. These receptors were obtained from a human donor in good health (CMV status not recorded). Some clones in this sample may be carry-over from other donors' samples. Both conserved end residues are part of each CDR3. A D gene is named only where the DNA matches it firmly. Not all rows give a size; the values are once, few, many and, for expanded clones, a class.

v_call	j_call	clone_size	d_call	cdr3_nt	cdr3_aa
TRBV4-1	TRBJ1-5	NA	NA	TGTGCCAGCAGCCAAGCCCCTATTCAGCCCCAGCATTTT	CASSQAPIQPQHF
TRBV19	TRBJ2-1	NA	TRBD1	TGTGCCAGTCGGGACAGGGACAAATACAATGAGCAGTTCTTC	CASRDRDKYNEQFF
TRBV28	TRBJ2-4	NA	TRBD2	TGTGCCAGCAGTTCCCTTGGGGGGGGGATTGGGGACATTCAGTACTTC	CASSSLGGGIGDIQYF
TRBV20-1	TRBJ1-3	few	NA	TGCAGTGCTAGAGACCGATCTCTTGCGAAGAACACCATATATTTT	CSARDRSLAKNTIYF
TRBV19	TRBJ1-1	few	TRBD1	TGTGCCAGTAACAACAGGGGCCGGGACACTGAAGCTTTCTTT	CASNNRGRDTEAFF
TRBV19	TRBJ1-2	NA	NA	TGTGCCAGTAGTATAGATCCACCGCGGGAATGGGGCTATGGCTACACCTTC	CASSIDPPREWGYGYTF
TRBV25-1	TRBJ2-1	few	NA	TGTGCCAGCAGTGCGGCTAGTGGATACAATGAGCAGTTCTTC	CASSAASGYNEQFF
TRBV12-5	TRBJ2-5	many	TRBD1	TGTGCTAGTGCTGGTGACAGGGGGCCCAAAGAGACCCAGTACTTC	CASAGDRGPKETQYF
TRBV27	TRBJ2-4	NA	NA	TGTGCCAGCAGGAACGGGGGATTGCGAAACATTCAGTACTTC	CASRNGGLRNIQYF
TRBV6-1	TRBJ2-3	few	TRBD1	TGTGCCACCCTGGACAGGGCGCGCACAGATACGCAGTATTTT	CATLDRARTDTQYF
TRBV10-2	TRBJ2-7	NA	TRBD1	TGCGCCACCTGGACAGGGTCCTCCTACGAGCAGTACTTC	CATWTGSSYEQYF
TRBV6-2/TRBV6-3	TRBJ1-1	NA	TRBD1	TGTGCCAGCAGTCGGGACGGACAGGGGGCCGGGGGAACTGAAGCTTTCTTT	CASSRDGQGAGGTEAFF
TRBV6-6	TRBJ1-1	few	TRBD1	TGTGCCAGCAGTAACACCCGACAGGGACCGCTGAACACTGAAGCTTTCTTT	CASSNTRQGPLNTEAFF